The sequence of this T cell receptor (beta chain) was determined in a study of blood T cells in healthy people across ages. Trimming left V 4 bases short and J 6 bases short, with 11 bases between. CDR3 length: 13 amino acids. Germline CDR1 MNHEY, CDR2 SVGEGT. The people who gave samples were healthy Caucasians from Russia, aged roughly 6 to 100. A second roughly 6 to 11 cycle PCR used barcoded and J-beta primers. TCRdb independently ran MiXCR on the 5' RACE reads; one entry per CDR3 protein. Of 1.8 million or so distinct CDR3 sequences listed, around 40% are singletons. The chain recombines TRBV6-2 or TRBV6-3 with TRBJ2-3, with D unclear. The sample comprised blood. The sequence derives from a human donor in good health. The CDR3 spells CASSSLNSDTQYF. The CDR3, as DNA: TGTGCCAGCAGTTCCCTTAATTCCGATACGCAGTATTTT.